The TCR beta chain described here comes from a study of shared clonotypes between healthy human individuals. The CDR3 covers 13 residues. CDR1 SGHDN and CDR2 FVKESK come from the germline V gene. The J segment lost 9 bases and the V segment lost 4 bases, leaving 6 bases of the junction unmatched. TCRdb's table, derived via immunoSEQ multiplex PCR, lists solely in-frame clones and lacks some. Of nearly 1 million clones in the sample, over 75% were seen once. The TCR originated in a man aged 18 to 35 in good health. Sequencing was performed on memory CD4+ T cells sorted from blood. The subset: CD45RA-negative fraction. This sequence joins TRBV14 and TRBJ1-3; TRBD1 aligns across 7 bases. The CDR3 here is CASSPTGSATIYF. In DNA, the CDR3 is TGTGCCAGCAGCCCGACAGGGTCGGCCACCATATATTTT. Combining the CDR3 with reference TRBV14 and TRBJ1-3 gives the whole variable domain EAGVTQFPSHSVIEKGQTVTLRCDPISGHDNLYWYRRVMGKEIKFLLHFVKESKQDESGMPNNRFLAERTGGTYSTLKVQPAELEDSGVYFCASSPTGSATIYFGEGSWLTVV.